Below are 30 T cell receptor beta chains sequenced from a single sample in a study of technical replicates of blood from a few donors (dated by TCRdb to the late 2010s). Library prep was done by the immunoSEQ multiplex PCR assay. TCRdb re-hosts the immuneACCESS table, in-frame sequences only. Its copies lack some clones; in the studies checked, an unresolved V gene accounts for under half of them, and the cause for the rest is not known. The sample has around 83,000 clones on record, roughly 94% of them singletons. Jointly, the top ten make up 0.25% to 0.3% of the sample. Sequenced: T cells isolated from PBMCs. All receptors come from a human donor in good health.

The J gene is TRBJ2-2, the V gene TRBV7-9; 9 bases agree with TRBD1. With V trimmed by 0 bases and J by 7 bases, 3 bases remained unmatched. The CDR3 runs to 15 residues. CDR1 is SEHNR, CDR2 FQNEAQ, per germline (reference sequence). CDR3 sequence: CASSLARTGDGELFF. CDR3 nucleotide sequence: TGTGCCAGCAGCTTAGCTCGGACAGGGGACGGGGAGCTGTTTTTT.

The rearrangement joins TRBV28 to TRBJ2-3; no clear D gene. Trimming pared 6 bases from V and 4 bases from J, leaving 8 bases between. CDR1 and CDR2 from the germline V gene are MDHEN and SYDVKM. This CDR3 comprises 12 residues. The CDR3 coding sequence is TGTGCCAGCAGCATCATTCCAGATACGCAGTATTTT. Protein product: CASSIIPDTQYF.

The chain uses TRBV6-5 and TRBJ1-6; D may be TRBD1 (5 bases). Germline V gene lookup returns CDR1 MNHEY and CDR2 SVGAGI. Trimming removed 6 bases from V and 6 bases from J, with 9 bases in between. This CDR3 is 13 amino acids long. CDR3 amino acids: CASSTRANSPLHF. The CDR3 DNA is TGTGCCAGCAGCACCAGGGCTAATTCACCCCTCCACTTT.

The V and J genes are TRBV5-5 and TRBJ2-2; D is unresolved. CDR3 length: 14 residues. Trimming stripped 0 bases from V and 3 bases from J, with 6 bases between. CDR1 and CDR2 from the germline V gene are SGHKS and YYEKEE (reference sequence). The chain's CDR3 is CASSLGHDTGELFF. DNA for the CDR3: TGTGCCAGCAGCTTGGGGCACGACACCGGGGAGCTGTTTTTT.

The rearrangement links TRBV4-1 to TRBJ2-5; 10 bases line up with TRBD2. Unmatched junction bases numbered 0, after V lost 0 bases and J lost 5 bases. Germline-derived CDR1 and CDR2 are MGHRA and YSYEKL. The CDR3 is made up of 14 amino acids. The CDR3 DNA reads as TGCGCCAGCAGCCAAGATAGCGGGAGGGAGACCCAGTACTTC. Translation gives CASSQDSGRETQYF.

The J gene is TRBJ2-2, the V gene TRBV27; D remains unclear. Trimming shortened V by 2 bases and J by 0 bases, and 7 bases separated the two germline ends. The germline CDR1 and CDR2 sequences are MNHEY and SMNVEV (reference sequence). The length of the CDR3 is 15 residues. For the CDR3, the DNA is TGTGCCAGCAGTTTACGAGGATCGAACACCGGGGAGCTGTTTTTT. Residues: CASSLRGSNTGELFF.

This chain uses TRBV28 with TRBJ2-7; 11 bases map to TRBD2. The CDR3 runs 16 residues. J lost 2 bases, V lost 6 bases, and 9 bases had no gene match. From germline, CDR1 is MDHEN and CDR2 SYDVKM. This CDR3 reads CASSPMTSGITYEQYF. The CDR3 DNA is TGTGCCAGCAGCCCGATGACTAGCGGGATTACCTACGAGCAGTACTTC. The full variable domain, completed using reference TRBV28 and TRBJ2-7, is DVKVTQSSRYLVKRTGEKVFLECVQDMDHENMFWYRQDPGLGLRLIYFSYDVKMKEKGDIPEGYSVSREKKERFSLILESASTNQTSMYLCASSPMTSGITYEQYFGPGTRLTVT.

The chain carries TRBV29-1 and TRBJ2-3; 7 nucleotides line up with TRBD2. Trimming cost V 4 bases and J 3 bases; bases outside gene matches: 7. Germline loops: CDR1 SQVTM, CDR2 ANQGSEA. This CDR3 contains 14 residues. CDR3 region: CSVVAWEGTDTQYF. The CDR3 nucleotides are TGCAGCGTTGTGGCGTGGGAGGGTACAGATACGCAGTATTTT.

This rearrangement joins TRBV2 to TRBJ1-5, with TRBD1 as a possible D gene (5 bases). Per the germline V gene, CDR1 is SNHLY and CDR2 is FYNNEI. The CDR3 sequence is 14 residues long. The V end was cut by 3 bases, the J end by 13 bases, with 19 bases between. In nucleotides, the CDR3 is TGTGCCAGCAGTGATACAGTATCTCTGGGGCCTCAGCATTTT. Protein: CASSDTVSLGPQHF.

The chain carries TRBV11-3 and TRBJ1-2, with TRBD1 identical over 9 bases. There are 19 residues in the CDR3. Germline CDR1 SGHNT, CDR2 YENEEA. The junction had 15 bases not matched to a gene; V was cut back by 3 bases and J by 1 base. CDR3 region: CASSFNPPGQGQINYGYTF. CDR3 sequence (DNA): TGTGCCAGCAGCTTCAACCCTCCGGGACAGGGCCAGATTAACTATGGCTACACCTTC.

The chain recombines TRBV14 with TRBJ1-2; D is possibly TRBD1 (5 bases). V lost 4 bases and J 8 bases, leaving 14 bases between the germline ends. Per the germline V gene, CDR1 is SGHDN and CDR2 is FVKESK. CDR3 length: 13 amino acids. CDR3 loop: CASSPTVSGGYTF. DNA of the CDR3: TGTGCCAGCAGCCCGACAGTCAGCGGGGGCTACACCTTC. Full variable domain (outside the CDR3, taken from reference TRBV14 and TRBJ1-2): EAGVTQFPSHSVIEKGQTVTLRCDPISGHDNLYWYRRVMGKEIKFLLHFVKESKQDESGMPNNRFLAERTGGTYSTLKVQPAELEDSGVYFCASSPTVSGGYTFGSGTRLTVV.

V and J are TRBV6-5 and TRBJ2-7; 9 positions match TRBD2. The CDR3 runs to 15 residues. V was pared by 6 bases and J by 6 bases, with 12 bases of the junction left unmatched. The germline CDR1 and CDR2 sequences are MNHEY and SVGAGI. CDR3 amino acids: CASRLLGREGREQYF. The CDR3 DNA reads TGTGCCAGCAGACTGCTTGGGCGGGAGGGCCGCGAGCAGTACTTC.

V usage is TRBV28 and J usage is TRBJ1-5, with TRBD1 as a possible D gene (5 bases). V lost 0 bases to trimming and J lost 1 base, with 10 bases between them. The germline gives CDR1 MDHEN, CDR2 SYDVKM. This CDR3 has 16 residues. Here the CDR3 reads CASSLWQGQSNQPQHF. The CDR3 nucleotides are TGTGCCAGCAGTTTATGGCAGGGTCAGAGCAATCAGCCCCAGCATTTT.

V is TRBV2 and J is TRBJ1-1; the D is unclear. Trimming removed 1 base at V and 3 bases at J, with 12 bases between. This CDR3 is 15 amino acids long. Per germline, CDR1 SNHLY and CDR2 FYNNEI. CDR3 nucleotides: TGTGCCAGCAGTGAAGGACTCTACTTCTACACTGAAGCTTTCTTT. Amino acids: CASSEGLYFYTEAFF. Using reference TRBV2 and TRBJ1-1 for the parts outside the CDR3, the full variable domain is EPEVTQTPSHQVTQMGQEVILRCVPISNHLYFYWYRQILGQKVEFLVSFYNNEISEKSEIFDDQFSVERPDGSNFTLKIRSTKLEDSAMYFCASSEGLYFYTEAFFGQGTRLTVV.

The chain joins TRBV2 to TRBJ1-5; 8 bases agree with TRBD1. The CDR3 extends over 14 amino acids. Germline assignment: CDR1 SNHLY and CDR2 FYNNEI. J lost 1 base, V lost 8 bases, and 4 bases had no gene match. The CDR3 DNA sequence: TGTGCCAGCGGTTCAGGGGGCAGCAATCAGCCCCAGCATTTT. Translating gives CASGSGGSNQPQHF.

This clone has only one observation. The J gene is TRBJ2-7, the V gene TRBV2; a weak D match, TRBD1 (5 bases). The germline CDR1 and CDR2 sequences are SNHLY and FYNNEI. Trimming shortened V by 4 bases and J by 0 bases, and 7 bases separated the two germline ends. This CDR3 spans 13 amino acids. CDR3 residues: CASSGGYSYEQYF. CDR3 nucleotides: TGTGCCAGCAGTGGGGGCTACTCCTACGAGCAGTACTTC. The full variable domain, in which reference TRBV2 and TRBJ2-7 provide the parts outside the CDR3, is EPEVTQTPSHQVTQMGQEVILRCVPISNHLYFYWYRQILGQKVEFLVSFYNNEISEKSEIFDDQFSVERPDGSNFTLKIRSTKLEDSAMYFCASSGGYSYEQYFGPGTRLTVT.

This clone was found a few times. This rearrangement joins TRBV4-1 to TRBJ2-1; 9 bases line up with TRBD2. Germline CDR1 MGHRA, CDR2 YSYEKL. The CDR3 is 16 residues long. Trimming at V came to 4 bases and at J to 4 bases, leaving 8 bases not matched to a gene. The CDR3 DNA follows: TGCGCCAGCAGCCCGAATGTGGCGGGAGGGTACAATGAGCAGTTCTTC. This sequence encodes CASSPNVAGGYNEQFF.

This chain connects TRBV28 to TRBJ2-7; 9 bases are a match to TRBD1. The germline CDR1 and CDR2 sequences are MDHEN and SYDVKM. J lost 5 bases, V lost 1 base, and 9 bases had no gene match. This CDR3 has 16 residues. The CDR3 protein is CASSLYPTGGRNEQYF. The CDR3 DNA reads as TGTGCCAGCAGTTTATACCCTACAGGGGGCAGAAACGAGCAGTACTTC.

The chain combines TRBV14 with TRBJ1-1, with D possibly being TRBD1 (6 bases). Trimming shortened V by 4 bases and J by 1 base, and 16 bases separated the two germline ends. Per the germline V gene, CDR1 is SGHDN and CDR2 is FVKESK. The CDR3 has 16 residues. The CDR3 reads CASSLTTGSPNTEAFF. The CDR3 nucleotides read TGTGCCAGCAGCCTTACTACAGGGTCCCCGAACACTGAAGCTTTCTTT. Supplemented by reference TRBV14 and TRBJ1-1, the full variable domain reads EAGVTQFPSHSVIEKGQTVTLRCDPISGHDNLYWYRRVMGKEIKFLLHFVKESKQDESGMPNNRFLAERTGGTYSTLKVQPAELEDSGVYFCASSLTTGSPNTEAFFGQGTRLTVV.

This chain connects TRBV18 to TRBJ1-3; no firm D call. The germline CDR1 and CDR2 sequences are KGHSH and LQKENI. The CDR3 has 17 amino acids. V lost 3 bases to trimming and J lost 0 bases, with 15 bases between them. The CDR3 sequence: CASSPRETDDSGNTIYF. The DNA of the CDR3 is TGTGCCAGCTCACCGAGGGAAACGGACGACTCTGGAAACACCATATATTTT.

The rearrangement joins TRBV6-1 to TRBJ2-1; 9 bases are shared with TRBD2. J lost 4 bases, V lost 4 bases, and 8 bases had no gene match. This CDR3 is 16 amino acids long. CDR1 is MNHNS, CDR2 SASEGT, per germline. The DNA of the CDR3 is TGTGCCAGCAGTGTGCGGGGGGGCCTAAGTTACAATGAGCAGTTCTTC. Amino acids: CASSVRGGLSYNEQFF.

DNA for the CDR3: TGCGCCAGCAGCTTGGGGCGGGGGAGGTTAGCCTACGAGCAGTACTTC. This codes for CASSLGRGRLAYEQYF. The chain recombines TRBV5-1 with TRBJ2-7; 7 bases fit TRBD2. Per germline, CDR1 SGHRS and CDR2 YFSETQ. The CDR3 covers 16 residues. The trim removed 0 bases at V and 2 bases at J, leaving 8 bases unmatched.

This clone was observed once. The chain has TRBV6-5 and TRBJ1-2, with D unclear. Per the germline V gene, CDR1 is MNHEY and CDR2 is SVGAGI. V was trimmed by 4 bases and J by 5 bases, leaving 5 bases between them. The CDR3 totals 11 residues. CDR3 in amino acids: CASSSGYGYTF. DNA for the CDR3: TGTGCCAGCAGTTCCGGGTATGGCTACACCTTC.

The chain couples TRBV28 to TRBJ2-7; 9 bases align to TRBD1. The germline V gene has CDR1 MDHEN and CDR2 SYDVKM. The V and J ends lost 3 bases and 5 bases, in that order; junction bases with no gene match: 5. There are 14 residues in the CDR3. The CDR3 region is CASSLGQGLHEQYF. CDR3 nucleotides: TGTGCCAGCAGTTTGGGACAGGGCTTACACGAGCAGTACTTC. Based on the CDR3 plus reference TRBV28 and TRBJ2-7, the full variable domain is DVKVTQSSRYLVKRTGEKVFLECVQDMDHENMFWYRQDPGLGLRLIYFSYDVKMKEKGDIPEGYSVSREKKERFSLILESASTNQTSMYLCASSLGQGLHEQYFGPGTRLTVT.

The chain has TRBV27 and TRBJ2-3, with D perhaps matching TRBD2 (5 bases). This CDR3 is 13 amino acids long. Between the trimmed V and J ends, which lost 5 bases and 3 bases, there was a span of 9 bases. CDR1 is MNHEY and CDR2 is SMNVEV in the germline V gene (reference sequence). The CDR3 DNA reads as TGTGCCAGCAGTCCCCCGGGAACAGATACGCAGTATTTT. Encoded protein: CASSPPGTDTQYF.

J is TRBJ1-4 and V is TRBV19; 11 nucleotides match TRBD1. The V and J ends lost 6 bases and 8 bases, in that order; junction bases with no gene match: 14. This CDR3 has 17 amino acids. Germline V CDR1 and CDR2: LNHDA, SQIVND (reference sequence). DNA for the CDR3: TGTGCCAGTAGGTCTGGACAGGGGGCAAGATTTGGAGAAAAACTGTTTTTT. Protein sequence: CASRSGQGARFGEKLFF.

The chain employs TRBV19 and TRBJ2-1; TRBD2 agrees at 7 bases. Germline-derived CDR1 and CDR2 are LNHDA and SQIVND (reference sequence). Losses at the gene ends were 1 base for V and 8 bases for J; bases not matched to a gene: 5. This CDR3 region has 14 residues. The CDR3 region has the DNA TGTGCCAGTAGTATAGTCTTAGGGAGGGATGAGCAGTTCTTC. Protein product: CASSIVLGRDEQFF.

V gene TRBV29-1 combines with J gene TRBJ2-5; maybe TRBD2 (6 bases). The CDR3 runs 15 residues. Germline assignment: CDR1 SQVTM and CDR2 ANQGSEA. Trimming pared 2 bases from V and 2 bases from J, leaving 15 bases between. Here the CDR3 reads CSVEPRGVVQETQYF. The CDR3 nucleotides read TGCAGCGTTGAACCTCGCGGGGTAGTACAAGAGACCCAGTACTTC.

CDR3 in amino acids: CASSLEAGVVSETQYF. Here the CDR3 DNA reads TGTGCCAGCAGCTTAGAGGCGGGAGTCGTTAGCGAGACCCAGTACTTC. The chain recombines TRBV7-2 with TRBJ2-5, with 7 bases matching TRBD2. CDR1 SGHTA and CDR2 FQGNSA come from the germline V gene. This CDR3 spans 16 amino acids. V lost 1 base, J lost 5 bases, and 10 bases stayed unmatched.

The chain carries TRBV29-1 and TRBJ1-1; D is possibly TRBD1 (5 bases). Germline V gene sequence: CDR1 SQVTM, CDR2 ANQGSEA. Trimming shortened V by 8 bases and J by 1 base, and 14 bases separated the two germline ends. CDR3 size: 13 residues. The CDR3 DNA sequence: TGCAGCTTTTACAGGAGCCCGAACACTGAAGCTTTCTTT. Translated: CSFYRSPNTEAFF.